This TCR beta chain comes out of a study of CD8+CD57+ T cells in acquired aplastic anemia. The germline V gene has CDR1 SQVTM and CDR2 ANQGSEA. V lost 6 bases to trimming and J lost 1 base, with 5 bases between them. There are 11 residues in the CDR3. Profiles of TCR beta VDJ and CDR3 were generated from a genomic DNA template. TCRdb reprocessed the reads with MiXCR, giving one entry per CDR3 protein. This repertoire shows some 70,000 distinct CDR3 sequences, around 50% found once; its top ten account for around 8.8%. About this clonotype: Its antigen is not known.

Study outcomes and limitations: Between patients and controls, approximately 29 CD8+ CDR3 sequences were found in common. Significance was not reached for CD8+ Simpson's diversity between patients and controls.

The rearrangement links TRBV29-1 to TRBJ2-3, with D unresolved. Material for sequencing was sorted CD4+, CD8+, or CD8+CD57+ T cells (not recorded which) from PBMCs. The TCR was taken from a human donor in good health, serving as a control. The CDR3 nucleotides read TGCAGCGTGGACCGCACAGATACGCAGTATTTT. The encoded protein is CSVDRTDTQYF.